Listed here are 2 T cell receptor beta chains from one sample, sequenced in a study of OX40 agonist ivuxolimab in advanced cancers. Using immunoSEQ multiplex PCR, the repertoire was profiled, and TCRdb retains in-frame clones only, with some absent. The table lists 50,000 to 70,000 clones, approximately 86% of them singletons, with 3% to 4.5% in the top ten. The sequences come from CD4+ or CD8+ T cells sorted from blood, collected in a trial of the OX40 agonist ivuxolimab. The receptors originated from an adult with an advanced solid tumor such as melanoma, head and neck, liver or kidney cancer.

The chain joins TRBV9 to TRBJ2-3, with a possible D match to TRBD2 (5 bases). The CDR3 contains 13 residues. V lost 2 bases, J lost 6 bases, and 10 bases lay in between. In germline, CDR1 is SGDLS, CDR2 YYNGEE. The CDR3 region is CASSVWEYDTQYF. Written as DNA, the CDR3 is TGTGCCAGCAGCGTTTGGGAGTATGATACGCAGTATTTT.

There are a few counts of this clone. The gene calls are TRBV2 and TRBJ2-3; 12 bases are shared with TRBD2. This CDR3 spans 17 amino acids. V lost 5 bases to trimming and J lost 8 bases; unmatched junction nucleotides: 14. Germline CDR1 reads SNHLY; CDR2 reads FYNNEI. The DNA for the CDR3 is TGTGCCAGCAGTCCCAACCTCGGACTAGCGGGACAAGGTACGCAGTATTTT. Protein product: CASSPNLGLAGQGTQYF.